This T cell receptor beta chain was recorded in a study of blood T cell repertoires in COVID-19. Study-level background: Acute-phase and convalescent COVID-19 samples originated in the United States, Italy and Spain. From T cells, B-cell-depleted T cells, or PBMCs came the material, which was cDNA or gDNA.

As handled by the study authors: For nucleated cells, counts were estimated from reference gene primer amplification. The data were produced by immunoSEQ multiplex PCR, yet TCRdb's version contains in-frame clones alone and is incomplete. V and J calls and clone size are as listed in that table; D and trimming were resolved from the DNA. Of 25,000 or so clones in the sample, 85% to 90% were seen once. Looked up from germline, CDR1 is MNHEY and CDR2 is SVGAGI. The CDR3 consists of 15 residues. V shed 6 bases and J 7 bases; nucleotides not matched to a gene: 8. The receptor was derived from a woman of 80 years or more with acute or convalescent COVID-19. Sequenced: peripheral blood. This rearrangement joins TRBV6-5 to TRBJ2-7; 14 nucleotides align to TRBD2. Here the CDR3 DNA reads TGTGCCAGCAGCCCGACTAGCGGGGGGGCGTGGGAGCAGTACTTC. Translating gives CASSPTSGGAWEQYF.